Below are 14 T cell receptor beta chains sequenced from a single sample in a study of cytotoxic CD8 clonotypes in ibrutinib-treated CLL. Clones were read by immunoSEQ multiplex PCR, and TCRdb kept only the in-frame ones, dropping some. The data show some 200,000 clones, roughly 72% seen once. The source was PBMCs, collected after 24 months of ibrutinib treatment. Every receptor here comes from a human donor with chronic lymphocytic leukemia.

The chain uses TRBV4-1 and TRBJ2-7; possibly TRBD1 or TRBD2 for D (5 bases each). Trimming removed 4 bases at V and 0 bases at J, with 13 bases between. The CDR3 totals 15 residues. Germline CDR1 is MGHRA and CDR2 is YSYEKL. The CDR3: CASSLAGTASYEQYF. In DNA, the CDR3 is TGCGCCAGCAGCCTCGCCGGGACCGCCTCCTACGAGCAGTACTTC.

The CDR3 sequence is CASRRDMDGTEAFF. For the CDR3, the DNA is TGTGCCAGCAGGAGGGACATGGACGGCACTGAAGCTTTCTTT. V usage is TRBV6-4 and J usage is TRBJ1-1; D perhaps matches TRBD1 (6 bases). Germline V CDR1 and CDR2: MRHNA, SNTAGT. The V end was cut by 6 bases, the J end by 4 bases, with 15 bases between. The CDR3 sequence is 14 residues long.

This clone was seen only a few times. This sequence joins TRBV6-5 and TRBJ2-7; unclear D gene. V lost 2 bases and J 10 bases, leaving 15 bases between the germline ends. The length of the CDR3 is 13 residues. CDR1 and CDR2 (germline): MNHEY, SVGAGI. The CDR3 is CASSYPASRVQYF. The CDR3 DNA reads as TGTGCCAGCAGTTACCCCGCTTCTAGGGTCCAGTACTTC.

This clone was picked up a small number of times. This sequence joins TRBV4-2 and TRBJ2-7; possibly TRBD2 for D (6 bases). V lost 0 bases to trimming and J lost 3 bases, with 12 bases between them. Looked up from germline, CDR1 is LGHNA and CDR2 is YNFKEQ. The length of the CDR3 is 15 residues. The DNA of the CDR3 is TGTGCCAGCAGCCAAGAACCTGGGACTTACTACGAGCAGTACTTC. Translated: CASSQEPGTYYEQYF.

The V and J genes are TRBV9 and TRBJ2-3, with TRBD1 matching over 7 bases. After removal of 0 bases from V and 4 bases from J, the junction contained 8 bases not matched to a gene. The CDR3 contains 16 residues. CDR1 and CDR2 (germline): SGDLS, YYNGEE. Here the CDR3 DNA reads TGTGCCAGCAGCGTAGCGTTAAGGGGGCGGTCAGATACGCAGTATTTT. This translates into CASSVALRGRSDTQYF.

The CDR3 DNA reads TGTGCCAGCAGCTTATATTTGGGATCTGGAAACACCATATATTTT. It is translated as CASSLYLGSGNTIYF. This chain connects TRBV11-2 to TRBJ1-3; D gene uncertain. Trimming shortened V by 2 bases and J by 1 base, and 9 bases separated the two germline ends. This CDR3 region has 15 residues. Per germline, CDR1 SGHAT and CDR2 FQNNGV.

The genes are TRBV29-1 and TRBJ1-1; D is uncertain. V was shortened by 3 bases and J by 5 bases, with 10 bases between the two germline ends. This CDR3 is 12 amino acids long. Germline CDR1 reads SQVTM; CDR2 reads ANQGSEA. The CDR3 DNA is TGCAGCGTTGATTGGGCAGGAACTGAAGCTTTCTTT. This gives the protein CSVDWAGTEAFF.

The rearrangement uses TRBV6-6 and TRBJ2-1; no reliable D call. The CDR3 has 11 amino acids. The germline CDR1 and CDR2 sequences are MNHNY and SVGAGI (reference sequence). V was shortened by 2 bases and J by 10 bases, with 6 bases between the two germline ends. The CDR3 nucleotides are TGTGCCAGCAGTTACAGCGACGAGCAGTTCTTC. This translates into CASSYSDEQFF.

V and J are TRBV30 and TRBJ1-1; perhaps TRBD1 as D (6 bases). Trimming stripped 3 bases from V and 7 bases from J, with 15 bases between. CDR1 is GTSNPN and CDR2 is SVGIG in the germline V gene (reference sequence). The CDR3 is made up of 13 amino acids. Here the CDR3 reads CAWRRHREGEAFF. The CDR3 bases are TGTGCCTGGAGACGACACAGGGAGGGTGAAGCTTTCTTT.

The J gene is TRBJ2-1, the V gene TRBV18; D is tentatively TRBD1 or TRBD2 (5 bases each). The length of the CDR3 is 14 residues. Trimming left V 1 base short and J 7 bases short, with 11 bases between. The germline V gene encodes CDR1 KGHSH and CDR2 LQKENI. DNA of the CDR3: TGTGCCAGCTCACCACAACGAGGGGAAAATGAGCAGTTCTTC. The encoded protein is CASSPQRGENEQFF.

The chain links TRBV7-6 to TRBJ2-5; D not certain. Germline CDR1 and CDR2: SGHVS and FNYEAQ. This CDR3 region has 14 residues. The germline V and J ends were trimmed by 1 base and 1 base, with 7 bases remaining between them. The CDR3 here is CASSLDNGQETQYF. The DNA of the CDR3 is TGTGCCAGCAGCTTAGATAACGGCCAAGAGACCCAGTACTTC.

The V gene is TRBV9, the J gene TRBJ1-1; D is undetermined. Looked up from germline, CDR1 is SGDLS and CDR2 is YYNGEE. V was pared by 3 bases and J by 10 bases, with 16 bases between. The CDR3 has 13 amino acids. The CDR3 nucleotides read TGTGCCAGCAGCGCCTTGACCTACTTTCGAGCTTTCTTT. Amino acids: CASSALTYFRAFF.

The V call is TRBV27, the J call TRBJ2-4; 8 nucleotides match TRBD1. V lost 6 bases to trimming and J lost 7 bases; unmatched junction nucleotides: 11. The CDR3 spans 15 residues. In germline, CDR1 is MNHEY, CDR2 SMNVEV (reference sequence). CDR3 sequence: CASRRAGGAGNIQYF. DNA for the CDR3: TGTGCCAGCAGAAGGGCAGGGGGCGCCGGGAACATTCAGTACTTC.

The rearrangement joins TRBV15 to TRBJ1-5; a possible D gene is TRBD1 (6 bases). The germline gives CDR1 LNHNV, CDR2 YYDKDF (reference sequence). The CDR3 totals 15 residues. Trimming removed 0 bases at V and 4 bases at J, with 10 bases between. The CDR3, as DNA: TGTGCCACCAGCAGAGACAGGGGAAGGAATCAGCCCCAGCATTTT. Its protein is CATSRDRGRNQPQHF.